The present T cell receptor beta chain was sequenced within a study of regulatory T cells in long-lasting Graves disease. Sample time point: newly diagnosed GD, antithyroid drugs for less than 3 months. Preparation of the TCR library used RNA extracted from PBMCs. With iRepertoire HTBI primers and Arm-PCR of CDR3 regions, TCR beta libraries were built. From the multiplex PCR reads, TCRdb called clonotypes with MiXCR, one entry per CDR3 protein. The sample has 350,000 to 550,000 distinct CDR3 sequences, less than 15% seen once; the top ten hold about 15%. The length of the CDR3 is 15 residues. CDR1 and CDR2 (germline): LGHNT, FRNRAP. V gave up 1 base and J gave up 4 bases; unmatched junction bases: 3. Overall study findings and caveats: In persistent patients, shared public clonotypes (more than 2,500) outnumbered those in new patients (approximately 940).

Concerning this clonotype itself: Its target is not known.

In addition, the sample was reused for a study of T cells in Graves' hyperthyroidism and ophthalmopathy.

This chain connects TRBV12-5 to TRBJ2-1; 8 bases fit TRBD2. The source material was peripheral blood mononuclear cells (PBMCs), sampled at new diagnosis, from a patient treated with antithyroid drugs. The TCR comes from a woman between 50 and 59 years old with Graves disease. For the CDR3, the DNA is TGTGCTAGTGGTTTGGCGCCGGGGGGGTACAATGAGCAGTTCTTC. It is translated as CASGLAPGGYNEQFF.